Included here is one T cell receptor beta chain sequence, with context. Its antigen is currently unknown. These data come from a study of CD4 T cell repertoires in COVID-19. V was cut by 4 bases and J by 2 bases, with 9 bases left in between. From germline, CDR1 is SGHRS and CDR2 YFSETQ. The CDR3 totals 13 residues. Overall study findings and caveats: Sharing of several most expanded SARS-CoV-2-reactive clonotypes across memory subsets suggested intraclonal diversification. SARS-CoV and/or HKU1 spike cultures shared between about 7 and 26% of SARS-CoV-2 clonotypes.

Mild-to-severe COVID-19 survivors were the donors. The memory T cells were sequenced right after ex vivo isolation, without culture. Generated by immunoSEQ multiplex PCR, the TCRdb table keeps only in-frame clones and is missing some. This sample has more than 65,000 clones; 83% occur once, and the top ten carry roughly 0.5%. This chain links TRBV5-1 with TRBJ1-1; D is uncertain. This clonotype was sampled from a human donor who had COVID-19. Source: CD4+ T cells from peripheral blood, taken after recovery from COVID-19. CDR3 DNA sequence: TGCGCCAGCAGCCGACCACCAAACACTGAAGCTTTCTTT. As protein: CASSRPPNTEAFF.